This entry lists 7 T cell receptor beta chains sequenced from one sample in a study of post-analysis software for immune sequencing data. Findings and limits, study-wide: About 5 TRBV segments were more frequent in patients than controls; TRBV5-6, TRBV5-1 and TRBV20-1 belonged to this group.

Unique molecular identifiers were built into the TCR beta cDNA libraries. TCRdb reprocessed the PCR reads with MiXCR, giving one entry per CDR3 protein. The data hold 750,000 to 950,000 distinct CDR3 sequences, with approximately 53% observed a single time. The antigens for these receptors are not known. The sequenced material came from blood. The receptors originated from a girl aged 5-17 years with multiple sclerosis.

This chain joins TRBV4-1 and TRBJ1-1; 8 nucleotides match TRBD1. Germline V gives CDR1 MGHRA, CDR2 YSYEKL. V was clipped by 1 base and J by 1 base; unmatched bases: 5. This CDR3 comprises 16 residues. CDR3 loop: CASSQGAGGRNTEAFF. In nucleotides, the CDR3 is TGCGCCAGCAGCCAAGGTGCAGGGGGCAGGAACACTGAAGCTTTCTTT.

This clonotype has a handful of counts. V gene TRBV5-1 combines with J gene TRBJ2-3, with TRBD2 matching over 7 bases. This CDR3 is 15 amino acids long. Germline-derived CDR1 and CDR2 are SGHRS and YFSETQ. V was pared by 4 bases and J by 2 bases, with 7 bases of the junction left unmatched. Here the CDR3 reads CASSDGLVITDTQYF. Written as DNA, the CDR3 is TGCGCCAGCAGCGACGGACTAGTGATCACAGATACGCAGTATTTT.

The chain employs TRBV9 and TRBJ2-1, with 7 positions matching TRBD2. The V gene end was trimmed by 4 bases and the J gene end by 6 bases; junction bases not matched to a gene: 13. CDR1 and CDR2 (germline): SGDLS, YYNGEE. The CDR3 extends over 16 amino acids. The CDR3, as DNA: TGTGCCAGCAGCACGGGTGGCGGGGGTGACGGCAATGAGCAGTTCTTC. Protein sequence: CASSTGGGGDGNEQFF.

This chain links TRBV20-1 with TRBJ1-4; D is perhaps TRBD1 (5 bases). Germline CDR1 and CDR2: DFQATT and SNEGSKA (reference sequence). V shed 3 bases and J shed 7 bases, with 12 bases lying between them. CDR3 length equals 13 residues. DNA for the CDR3: TGCAGTGCTAGGGGGGGGTTAAGTGAAAAACTGTTTTTT. Its translation: CSARGGLSEKLFF.

This chain connects TRBV6-5 to TRBJ2-7; D is perhaps TRBD2 (5 bases). Germline V gene data show CDR1 as MNHEY and CDR2 as SVGAGI. Trimming left V 0 bases short and J 0 bases short, with 12 bases between. This CDR3 spans 16 amino acids. The chain's CDR3 is CASSYSERLGSYEQYF. CDR3 in DNA: TGTGCCAGCAGTTACTCGGAGCGGCTCGGCTCCTACGAGCAGTACTTC.

The chain carries TRBV4-1 and TRBJ2-1; 7 bases line up with TRBD1. V trimming: 5 bases; J trimming: 2 bases; junction bases outside the gene matches: 6. CDR3 length: 15 residues. CDR1 and CDR2 from the germline V gene are MGHRA and YSYEKL. The CDR3 reads CASSSDRTAYNEQFF. DNA for the CDR3: TGCGCCAGCAGCTCGGACAGGACAGCCTACAATGAGCAGTTCTTC.

This clonotype was recorded a few times. This may stem from a read error, because a much larger clone lies one nucleotide away. The chain links TRBV7-6 to TRBJ2-1; D might be TRBD1 or TRBD2, each matching 5 bases. The CDR3 has 14 residues. V lost 1 base, J lost 3 bases, and 7 bases lay in between. Germline V gene data show CDR1 as SGHVS and CDR2 as FNYEAQ. The CDR3 nucleotides read TGTGCCAGCAGCTTAGGGGGGTTCTACAATGAGCAGTTCTTC. It yields the protein CASSLGGFYNEQFF.